These T cell receptor beta chains were read from a single sample in a study of CXCR3-negative and CXCR3-positive naive CD8 T cells. One entry per CDR3 protein, without DNA, is what TCRdb gives after re-calling the 5' RACE reads. The specimen's table records some 130,000 distinct CDR3 sequences. Sequenced sample: naive CXCR3- CD8+ T cells from blood. These receptors all come from a human donor in good health. Some clones in this sample may be carry-over from other donors' samples. The CDR3 runs from the conserved cysteine through the conserved F or W.

TRBV20-1	TRBJ2-5	CSARDPGNQETQYF
TRBV29-1	TRBJ1-1	CSVGTGGGLNTEAFF
TRBV5-1	TRBJ2-7	CASSFFLTGSYEQYF
TRBV7-8	TRBJ2-7	CASSQGLAGGYEQYF
TRBV28	TRBJ2-3	CASSLLTGNYKDTQYF
TRBV14	TRBJ2-2	CASSQDVDLVAPGELFF
TRBV6-5	TRBJ2-7	CASSYSATNSEQYF
TRBV29-1	TRBJ2-1	CSVDIPTINEQFF
TRBV12-3/TRBV12-4	TRBJ2-3	CASSPGPTDTQYF
TRBV27	TRBJ2-3	CASSLSPGVSDTQYF
TRBV15	TRBJ2-1	CATKPLVSGRYNEQFF
TRBV2	TRBJ2-7	CASSEAGGSSYEQYF
TRBV7-8	TRBJ2-1	CASSFDVSETSGIINEQFF
TRBV7-9	TRBJ2-7	CASSLVGLAGSEQYF
TRBV27	TRBJ1-1	CASSQGVGTEAFF
TRBV19	TRBJ2-4	CASSRGEQNIQYF
TRBV25-1	TRBJ1-6	CASSEWVSSYNSPLHF
TRBV7-9	TRBJ2-7	CASSSLTSGTVSYEQYF
TRBV7-8	TRBJ1-6	CASSFGIYGENSPLHF